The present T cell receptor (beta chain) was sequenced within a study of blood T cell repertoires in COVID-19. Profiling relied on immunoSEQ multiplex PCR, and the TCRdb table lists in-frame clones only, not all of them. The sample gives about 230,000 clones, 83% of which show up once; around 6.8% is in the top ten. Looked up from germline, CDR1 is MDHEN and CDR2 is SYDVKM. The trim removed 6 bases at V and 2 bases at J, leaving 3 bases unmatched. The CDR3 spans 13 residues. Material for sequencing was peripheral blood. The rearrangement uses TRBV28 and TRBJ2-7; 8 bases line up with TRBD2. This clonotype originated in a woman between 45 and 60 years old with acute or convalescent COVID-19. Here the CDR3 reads CASSGGGTYEQYF. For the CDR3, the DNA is TGTGCCAGCAGCGGGGGGGGTACCTACGAGCAGTACTTC.